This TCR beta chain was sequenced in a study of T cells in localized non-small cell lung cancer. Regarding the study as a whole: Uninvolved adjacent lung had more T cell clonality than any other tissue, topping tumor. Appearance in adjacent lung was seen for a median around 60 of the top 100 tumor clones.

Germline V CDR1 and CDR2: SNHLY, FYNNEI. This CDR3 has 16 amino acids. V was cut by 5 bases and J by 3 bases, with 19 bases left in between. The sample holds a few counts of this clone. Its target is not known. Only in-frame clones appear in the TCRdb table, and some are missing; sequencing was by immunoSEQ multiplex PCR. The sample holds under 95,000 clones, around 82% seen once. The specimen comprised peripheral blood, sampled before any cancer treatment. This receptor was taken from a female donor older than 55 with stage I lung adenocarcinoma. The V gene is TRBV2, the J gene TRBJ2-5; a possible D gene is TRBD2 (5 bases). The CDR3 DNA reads TGTGCCAGCAGTCCCCGAGGGATTCCGGGAAAAGAGACCCAGTACTTC. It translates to CASSPRGIPGKETQYF.